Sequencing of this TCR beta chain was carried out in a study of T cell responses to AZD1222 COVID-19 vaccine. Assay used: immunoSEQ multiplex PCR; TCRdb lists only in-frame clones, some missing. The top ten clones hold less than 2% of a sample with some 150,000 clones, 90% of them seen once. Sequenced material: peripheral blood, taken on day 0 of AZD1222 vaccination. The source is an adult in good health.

The CDR3 here is CASIQGAGEWEQFF. The DNA of the CDR3 is TGTGCCAGCATACAGGGGGCGGGTGAGTGGGAGCAGTTCTTC. The rearrangement joins TRBV28 to TRBJ2-1, with TRBD1 matching over 9 bases. The CDR3 has 14 amino acids. CDR1 is MDHEN, CDR2 SYDVKM, per germline. J was trimmed by 10 bases and V by 7 bases; bases with no gene match: 11.